A single sample gave rise to the 4 T cell receptor beta chains below, sequenced in a study of radiation and T cells in renal cell carcinoma (TCRdb year 2020). The time point label, as the study defines it: blood 4 weeks post-SBRT, at nephrectomy. Read against the paper, the sample's treatment or condition label means: 15 Gy SBRT to primary tumor, nephrectomy 4 weeks later. The library was made by the immunoSEQ multiplex PCR assay. What TCRdb holds here is the immuneACCESS table cut down to in-frame rearrangements. Part of the clones is not present; checked against another copy, under half of the missing clones reflect an unresolved V gene, and the others are unexplained. The sample yields about 86,000 clones; just under 85% were counted once. Around 9.4% of the sample goes to the ten largest clones. The material sequenced was blood, taken from a patient whose treatment included radiotherapy and nephrectomy. The source is a man aged 45-65 years with renal cell carcinoma.

The gene calls are TRBV5-1 and TRBJ2-3; 13 bases align to TRBD2. V trimming: 0 bases; J trimming: 5 bases; junction bases outside the gene matches: 9. Germline V gene lookup returns CDR1 SGHRS and CDR2 YFSETQ. The CDR3 runs to 18 residues. CDR3 amino acids: CASSLAPSTSGGRDTQYF. DNA of the CDR3: TGCGCCAGCAGCTTGGCCCCCTCGACTAGCGGGGGGAGAGATACGCAGTATTTT. The full variable domain, rest sourced from reference TRBV5-1 and TRBJ2-3, is KAGVTQTPRYLIKTRGQQVTLSCSPISGHRSVSWYQQTPGQGLQFLFEYFSETQRNKGNFPGRFSGRQFSNSRSEMNVSTLELGDSALYLCASSLAPSTSGGRDTQYFGPGTRLTVL.

This chain connects TRBV12-5 to TRBJ1-2, with no clear D. Germline V CDR1 and CDR2: LGHNT, FRNRAP. The CDR3 spans 13 residues. V gave up 3 bases and J gave up 7 bases, with 12 bases separating them. CDR3 region: CASGFGQFGGYTF. CDR3 nucleotide sequence: TGTGCTAGTGGTTTCGGCCAGTTCGGTGGCTACACCTTC.

This chain joins TRBV25-1 and TRBJ1-4, with TRBD1 matching 12 bases. There are 15 residues in the CDR3. The germline V gene has CDR1 MGHDK and CDR2 SYGVNS. The V segment lost 6 bases and the J segment 7 bases; nucleotides outside the gene matches: 6. In nucleotides, the CDR3 is TGTGCCAGCAGCCGTGGGACAGGGGGCTTTGAAAAACTGTTTTTT. Amino acids: CASSRGTGGFEKLFF.

The rearrangement uses TRBV5-1 and TRBJ2-7, with D possibly being TRBD1 or TRBD2 (6 bases each). Germline V CDR1 and CDR2: SGHRS, YFSETQ. This CDR3 comprises 14 residues. V lost 6 bases and J lost 4, with 17 bases in between. CDR3 coding DNA: TGCGCCAGCACCCCGTCCGGGGGCGGATACGAGCAGTACTTC. Its translation: CASTPSGGGYEQYF.